This T cell receptor (beta chain) was identified during a study of cytomegalovirus exposure and HLA in healthy donors. The CDR3 totals 13 residues. The germline V gene encodes CDR1 MNHEY and CDR2 SMNVEV (reference sequence). After removal of 8 bases from V and 8 bases from J, the junction contained 4 bases not matched to a gene. Study observations and caveats: In vitro confirmation showed a few CMV-associated chains to be CMV antigen specific. Among the sequence variants, a highly shared cluster was likely an artifact of sequencing. Presence/absence comparisons presumed near-even sequencing depth among donors. Data from an earlier analysis indicated that most TCR beta V segments were productive either about 90% or about 30% of the time.

PCR employed 60 Vbeta and 13 Jbeta primers. Data came from immunoSEQ multiplex PCR; TCRdb stores just in-frame clones and leaves some out. The sample yields about 61,000 clones, 87% seen once. Of note for this clone: Antigen specificity is unknown.

The sequence was obtained from a young man in good health and CMV-seronegative. The rearrangement joins TRBV27 to TRBJ1-4; 11 bases are a match to TRBD1. Sequencing was performed on PBMCs. The chain's CDR3 is CASSGQGDEKLFF. The DNA of the CDR3 is TGTGCCAGCTCGGGACAGGGGGACGAAAAACTGTTTTTT.